This T cell receptor beta chain is from a study of cytomegalovirus exposure and HLA in healthy donors. Across the study: The 110 or so validation repertoires used a platform that matched the one used for the 550 to 800 first-cohort repertoires, as a later analysis reported.

Points on this clone: Its antigen is not identified.

Germline V lookup: CDR1 LNHNV, CDR2 YYDKDF (reference sequence). Trimming cost V 1 base and J 4 bases; bases outside gene matches: 6. This CDR3 spans 15 amino acids. Study-wide points: Many donors carried some public TCRs, although rarity characterized most TCR sequences. In vitro, a few CMV-associated chains proved specific for CMV antigens. Subsequent analysis found a tendency for first-cohort TCR clusters to co-occur within the 95 to 150 validation repertoires.

Repertoires were generated with immunoSEQ multiplex PCR, while TCRdb's copy carries only in-frame clones and drops some. The table records about 130,000 clones, 89% of them present only once. The rearrangement links TRBV15 to TRBJ2-7; 8 bases are a match to TRBD1. The clonotype originates from a woman under 30 in good health and CMV-seronegative. Sequenced input: PBMCs. This chain's CDR3 is CATSRGRQGFYEQYF. The CDR3 DNA reads TGTGCCACCAGCAGAGGGAGACAGGGGTTTTACGAGCAGTACTTC.